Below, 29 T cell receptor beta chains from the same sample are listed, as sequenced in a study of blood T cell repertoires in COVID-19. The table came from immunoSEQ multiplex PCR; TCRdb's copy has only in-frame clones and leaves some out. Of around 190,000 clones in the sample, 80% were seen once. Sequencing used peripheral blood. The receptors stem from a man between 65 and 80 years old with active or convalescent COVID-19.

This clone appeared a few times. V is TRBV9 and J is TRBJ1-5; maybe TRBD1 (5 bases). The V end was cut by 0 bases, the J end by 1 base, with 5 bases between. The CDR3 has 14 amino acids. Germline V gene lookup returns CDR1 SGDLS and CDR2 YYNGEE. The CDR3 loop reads CASSVGQSNQPQHF. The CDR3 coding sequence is TGTGCCAGCAGCGTAGGACAGAGCAATCAGCCCCAGCATTTT.

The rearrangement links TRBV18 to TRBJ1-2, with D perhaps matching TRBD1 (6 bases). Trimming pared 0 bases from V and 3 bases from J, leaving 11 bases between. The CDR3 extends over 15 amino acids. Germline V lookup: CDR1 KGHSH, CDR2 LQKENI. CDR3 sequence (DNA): TGTGCCAGCTCACCACCGAGGACAGATGACTATGGCTACACCTTC. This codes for CASSPPRTDDYGYTF.

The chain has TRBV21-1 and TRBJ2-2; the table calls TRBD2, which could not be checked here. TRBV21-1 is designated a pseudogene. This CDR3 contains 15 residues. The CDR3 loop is CASSNRGANTGELFF. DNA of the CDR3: TGTGCCAGCAGCAACAGAGGCGCGAACACCGGGGAGCTGTTTTTT.

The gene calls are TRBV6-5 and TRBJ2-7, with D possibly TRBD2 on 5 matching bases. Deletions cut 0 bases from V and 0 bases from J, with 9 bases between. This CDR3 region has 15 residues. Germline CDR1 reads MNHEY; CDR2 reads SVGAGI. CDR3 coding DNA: TGTGCCAGCAGTTACTCCGGGGTGTACTCCTACGAGCAGTACTTC. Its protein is CASSYSGVYSYEQYF.

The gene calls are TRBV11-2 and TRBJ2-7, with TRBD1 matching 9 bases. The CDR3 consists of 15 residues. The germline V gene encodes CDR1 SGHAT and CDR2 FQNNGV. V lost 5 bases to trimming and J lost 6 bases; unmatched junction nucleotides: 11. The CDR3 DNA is TGTGCCAGCAGCCAAATCGGGAACAGGGGGCGCGAGCAGTACTTC. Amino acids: CASSQIGNRGREQYF.

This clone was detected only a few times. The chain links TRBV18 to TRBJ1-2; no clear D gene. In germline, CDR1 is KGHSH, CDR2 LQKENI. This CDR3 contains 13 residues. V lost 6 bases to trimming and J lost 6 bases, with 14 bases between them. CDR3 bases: TGTGCCAGCTCCCTCGAACGGTATAATGGCTACACCTTC. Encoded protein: CASSLERYNGYTF.

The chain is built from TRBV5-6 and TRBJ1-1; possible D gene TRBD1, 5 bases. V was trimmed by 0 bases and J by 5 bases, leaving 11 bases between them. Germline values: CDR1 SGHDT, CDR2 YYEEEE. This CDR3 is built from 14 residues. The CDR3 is CASSLVGGETEAFF. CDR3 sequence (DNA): TGTGCCAGCAGCTTGGTCGGGGGGGAGACTGAAGCTTTCTTT.

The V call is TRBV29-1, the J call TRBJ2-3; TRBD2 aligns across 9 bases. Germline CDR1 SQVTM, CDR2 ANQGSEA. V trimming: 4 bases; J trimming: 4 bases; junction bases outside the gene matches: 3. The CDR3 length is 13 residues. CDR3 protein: CSVAGTSSDTQYF. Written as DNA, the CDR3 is TGCAGCGTTGCTGGGACTAGCTCAGATACGCAGTATTTT.

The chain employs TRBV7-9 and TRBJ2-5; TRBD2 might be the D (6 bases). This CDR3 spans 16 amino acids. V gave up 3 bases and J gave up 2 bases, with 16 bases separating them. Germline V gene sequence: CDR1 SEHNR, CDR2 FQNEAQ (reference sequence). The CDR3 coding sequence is TGTGCCAGCAGCTTTGTCTCAGGCGGGATTCAAGAGACCCAGTACTTC. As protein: CASSFVSGGIQETQYF.

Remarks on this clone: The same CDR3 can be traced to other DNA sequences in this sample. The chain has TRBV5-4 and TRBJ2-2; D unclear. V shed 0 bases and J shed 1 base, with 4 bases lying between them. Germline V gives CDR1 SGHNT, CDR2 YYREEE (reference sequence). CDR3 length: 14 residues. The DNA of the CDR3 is TGTGCCAGCAGCTTGGCCAGGAACACCGGGGAGCTGTTTTTT. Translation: CASSLARNTGELFF.

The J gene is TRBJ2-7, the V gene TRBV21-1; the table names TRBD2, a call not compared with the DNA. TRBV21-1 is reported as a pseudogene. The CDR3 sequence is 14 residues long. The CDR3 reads CASSWCTGAYEQYF. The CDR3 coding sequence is TGTGCCAGCAGTTGGTGTACGGGAGCTTACGAGCAGTACTTC.

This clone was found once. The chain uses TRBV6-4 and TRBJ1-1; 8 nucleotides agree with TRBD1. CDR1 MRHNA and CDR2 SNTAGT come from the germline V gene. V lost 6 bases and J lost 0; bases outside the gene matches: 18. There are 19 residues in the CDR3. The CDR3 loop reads CASRQQGVLQGAMNTEAFF. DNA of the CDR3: TGTGCCAGCAGGCAACAAGGGGTTTTGCAGGGGGCTATGAACACTGAAGCTTTCTTT.

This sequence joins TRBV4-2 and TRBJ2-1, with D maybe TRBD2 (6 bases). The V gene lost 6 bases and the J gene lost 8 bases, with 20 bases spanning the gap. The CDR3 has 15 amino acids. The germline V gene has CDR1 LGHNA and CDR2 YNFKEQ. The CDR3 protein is CASRMGDSLQDEQFF. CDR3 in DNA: TGTGCCAGCAGGATGGGGGACTCCCTCCAGGATGAGCAGTTCTTC.

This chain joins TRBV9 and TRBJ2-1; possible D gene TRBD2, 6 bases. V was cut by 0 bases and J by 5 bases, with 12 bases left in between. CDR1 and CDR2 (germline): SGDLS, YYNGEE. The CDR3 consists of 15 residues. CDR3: CASSVGAREDNEQFF. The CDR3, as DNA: TGTGCCAGCAGCGTAGGTGCCAGGGAGGACAATGAGCAGTTCTTC. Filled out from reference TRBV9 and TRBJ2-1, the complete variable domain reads DSGVTQTPKHLITATGQRVTLRCSPRSGDLSVYWYQQSLDQGLQFLIQYYNGEERAKGNILERFSAQQFPDLHSELNLSSLELGDSALYFCASSVGAREDNEQFFGPGTRLTVL.

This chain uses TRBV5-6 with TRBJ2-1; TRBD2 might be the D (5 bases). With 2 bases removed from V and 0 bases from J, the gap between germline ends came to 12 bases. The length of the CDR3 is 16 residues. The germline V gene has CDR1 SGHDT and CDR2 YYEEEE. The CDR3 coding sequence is TGTGCCAGCAGCTTCCGGACTTTTACCTCCTACAATGAGCAGTTCTTC. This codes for CASSFRTFTSYNEQFF.

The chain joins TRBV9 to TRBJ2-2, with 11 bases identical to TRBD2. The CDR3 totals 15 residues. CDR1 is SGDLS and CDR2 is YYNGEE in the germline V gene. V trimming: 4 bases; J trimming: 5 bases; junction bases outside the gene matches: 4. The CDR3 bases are TGTGCCAGCAGCACTAGCGGGAGAAGGACCGGGGAGCTGTTTTTT. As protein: CASSTSGRRTGELFF.

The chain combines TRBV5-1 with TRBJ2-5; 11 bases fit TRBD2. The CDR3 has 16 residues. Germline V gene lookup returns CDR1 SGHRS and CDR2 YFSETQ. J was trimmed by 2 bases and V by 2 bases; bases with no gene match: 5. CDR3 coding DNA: TGCGCCAGCAGCTTAACCGGGACTAGCGGACAAGAGACCCAGTACTTC. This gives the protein CASSLTGTSGQETQYF.

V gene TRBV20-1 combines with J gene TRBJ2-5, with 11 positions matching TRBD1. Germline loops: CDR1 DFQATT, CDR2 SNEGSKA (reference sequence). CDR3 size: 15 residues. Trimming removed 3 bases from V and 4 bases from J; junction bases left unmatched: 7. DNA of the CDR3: TGCAGTGCTAGTGGGACAGGGGGGTTAGGAGAGACCCAGTACTTC. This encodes CSASGTGGLGETQYF.

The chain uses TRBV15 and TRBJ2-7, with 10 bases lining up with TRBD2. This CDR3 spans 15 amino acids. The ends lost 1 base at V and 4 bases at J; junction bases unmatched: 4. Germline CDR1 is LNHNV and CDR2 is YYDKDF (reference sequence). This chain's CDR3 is CATSRASGSKYEQYF. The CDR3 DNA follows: TGTGCCACCAGCAGAGCTAGCGGGAGTAAGTACGAGCAGTACTTC.

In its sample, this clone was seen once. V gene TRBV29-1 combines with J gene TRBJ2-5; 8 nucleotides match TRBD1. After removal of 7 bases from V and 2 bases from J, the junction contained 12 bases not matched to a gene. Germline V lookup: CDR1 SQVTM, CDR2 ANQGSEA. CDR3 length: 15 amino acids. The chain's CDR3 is CSADSGGQGQETQYF. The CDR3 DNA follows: TGCAGCGCCGACAGCGGAGGACAGGGACAAGAGACCCAGTACTTC.

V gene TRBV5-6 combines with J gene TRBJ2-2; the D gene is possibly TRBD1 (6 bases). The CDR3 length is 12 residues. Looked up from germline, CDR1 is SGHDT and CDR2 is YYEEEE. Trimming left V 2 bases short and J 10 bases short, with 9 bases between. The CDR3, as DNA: TGTGCCAGCAGCTTACAGGGTGCGGAGCTGTTTTTT. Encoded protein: CASSLQGAELFF.

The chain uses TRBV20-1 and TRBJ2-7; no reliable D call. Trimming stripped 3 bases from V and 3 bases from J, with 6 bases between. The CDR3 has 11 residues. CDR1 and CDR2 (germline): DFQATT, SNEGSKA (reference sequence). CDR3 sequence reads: CSASASYEQYF. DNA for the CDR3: TGCAGTGCTAGCGCCAGCTACGAGCAGTACTTC.

The CDR3 DNA reads as TGTGCCAGTAGTGGGGGAGGGGGTTCACCCCTCCACTTT. It yields the protein CASSGGGGSPLHF. The chain carries TRBV19 and TRBJ1-6, with a tentative D call TRBD1 (6 bases). The V gene lost 5 bases and the J gene lost 9 bases, with 11 bases spanning the gap. This CDR3 region has 13 residues. Germline V gene data show CDR1 as LNHDA and CDR2 as SQIVND (reference sequence). The full variable domain, with the rest looked up from reference TRBV19 and TRBJ1-6, is DGGITQSPKYLFRKEGQNVTLSCEQNLNHDAMYWYRQDPGQGLRLIYYSQIVNDFQKGDIAEGYSVSREKKESFPLTVTSAQKNPTAFYLCASSGGGGSPLHFGNGTRLTVT.

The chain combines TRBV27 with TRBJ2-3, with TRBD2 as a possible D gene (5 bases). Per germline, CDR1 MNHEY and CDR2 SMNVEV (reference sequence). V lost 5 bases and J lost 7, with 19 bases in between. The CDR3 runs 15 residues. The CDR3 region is CASSPSRGTWYTQYF. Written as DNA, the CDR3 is TGTGCCAGCAGTCCGAGTCGGGGAACTTGGTATACGCAGTATTTT.

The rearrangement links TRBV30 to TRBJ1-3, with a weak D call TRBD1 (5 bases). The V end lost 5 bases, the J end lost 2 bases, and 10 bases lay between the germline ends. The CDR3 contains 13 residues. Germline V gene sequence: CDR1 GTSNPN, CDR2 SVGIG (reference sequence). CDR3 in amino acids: CAWDSSTGNTIYF. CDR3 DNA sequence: TGTGCCTGGGACAGTTCGACTGGAAACACCATATATTTT.

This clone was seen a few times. CDR3 bases: TGTGCCAGCAGCGGGCGGGGCCACTTTGGCTACACCTTC. Protein: CASSGRGHFGYTF. The chain couples TRBV5-8 to TRBJ1-2; perhaps TRBD1 as D (5 bases). The germline CDR1 and CDR2 sequences are SGHTS and YDEGEE. The germline V and J ends were trimmed by 4 bases and 7 bases, with 14 bases remaining between them. This CDR3 region has 13 residues.

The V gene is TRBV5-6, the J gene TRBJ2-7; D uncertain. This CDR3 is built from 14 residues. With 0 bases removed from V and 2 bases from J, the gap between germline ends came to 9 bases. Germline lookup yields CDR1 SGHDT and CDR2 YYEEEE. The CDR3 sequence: CASSLAGFTYEQYF. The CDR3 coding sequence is TGTGCCAGCAGCTTGGCCGGGTTTACCTACGAGCAGTACTTC.

The CDR3: CASSLLGQGDNSPLHF. The CDR3 region has the DNA TGTGCCAGCAGTTTATTAGGGCAGGGTGATAATTCACCCCTCCACTTT. The rearrangement uses TRBV28 and TRBJ1-6; the D gene is possibly TRBD1 (5 bases). CDR3 length: 16 amino acids. Germline V gives CDR1 MDHEN, CDR2 SYDVKM. Trimming took off 1 base at V and 5 bases at J, with 12 bases between the two ends. Supplemented by reference TRBV28 and TRBJ1-6, the full variable domain reads DVKVTQSSRYLVKRTGEKVFLECVQDMDHENMFWYRQDPGLGLRLIYFSYDVKMKEKGDIPEGYSVSREKKERFSLILESASTNQTSMYLCASSLLGQGDNSPLHFGNGTRLTVT.

DNA of the CDR3: TGTGCCAGCACGGGGACTAGCGGGGTCCACTACAATGAGCAGTTCTTC. Translation: CASTGTSGVHYNEQFF. The chain couples TRBV2 to TRBJ2-1; the match to TRBD2 covers 13 bases. This CDR3 is 16 amino acids long. V shed 7 bases, J shed 3 bases, and the junction held 6 bases outside the gene matches. Germline CDR1 and CDR2: SNHLY and FYNNEI.